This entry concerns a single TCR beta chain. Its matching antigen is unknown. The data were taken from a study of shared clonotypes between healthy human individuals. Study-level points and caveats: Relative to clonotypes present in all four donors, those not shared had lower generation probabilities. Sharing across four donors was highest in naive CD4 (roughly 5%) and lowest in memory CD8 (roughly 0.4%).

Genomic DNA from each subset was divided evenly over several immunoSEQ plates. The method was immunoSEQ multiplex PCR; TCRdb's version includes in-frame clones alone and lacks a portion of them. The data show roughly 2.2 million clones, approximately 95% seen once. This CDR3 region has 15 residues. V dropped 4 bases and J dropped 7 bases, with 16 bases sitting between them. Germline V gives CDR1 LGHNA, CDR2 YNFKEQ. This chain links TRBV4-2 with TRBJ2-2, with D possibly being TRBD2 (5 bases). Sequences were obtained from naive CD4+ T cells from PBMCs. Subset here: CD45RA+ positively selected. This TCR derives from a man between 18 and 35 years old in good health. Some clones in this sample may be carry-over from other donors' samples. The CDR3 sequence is CASSLGVREGGELFF. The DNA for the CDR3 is TGTGCCAGCAGCCTAGGTGTCAGAGAGGGCGGGGAGCTGTTTTTT.